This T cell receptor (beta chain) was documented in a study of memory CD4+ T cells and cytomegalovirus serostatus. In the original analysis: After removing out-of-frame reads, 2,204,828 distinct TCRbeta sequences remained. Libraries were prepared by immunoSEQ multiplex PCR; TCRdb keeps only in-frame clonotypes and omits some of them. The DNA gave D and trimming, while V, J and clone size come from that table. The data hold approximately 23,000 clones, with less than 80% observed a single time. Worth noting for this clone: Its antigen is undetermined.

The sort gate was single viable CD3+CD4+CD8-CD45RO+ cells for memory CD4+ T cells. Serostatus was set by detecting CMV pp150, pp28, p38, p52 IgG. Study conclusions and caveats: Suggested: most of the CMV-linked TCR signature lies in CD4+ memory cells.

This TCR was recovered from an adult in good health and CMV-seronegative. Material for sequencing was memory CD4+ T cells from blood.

The CDR3 DNA reads TGCGCCAGCAGCCGACCCTCTGGGACAGGGGACAAAAAACTGTTTTTT. Its translation is CASSRPSGTGDKKLFF. The genes are TRBV4-1 and TRBJ1-4; 10 bases align to TRBD1. Trimming took 4 bases from V and 9 from J; bases not matched to a gene: 11. CDR3 length: 16 amino acids. Germline V gene data show CDR1 as MGHRA and CDR2 as YSYEKL.